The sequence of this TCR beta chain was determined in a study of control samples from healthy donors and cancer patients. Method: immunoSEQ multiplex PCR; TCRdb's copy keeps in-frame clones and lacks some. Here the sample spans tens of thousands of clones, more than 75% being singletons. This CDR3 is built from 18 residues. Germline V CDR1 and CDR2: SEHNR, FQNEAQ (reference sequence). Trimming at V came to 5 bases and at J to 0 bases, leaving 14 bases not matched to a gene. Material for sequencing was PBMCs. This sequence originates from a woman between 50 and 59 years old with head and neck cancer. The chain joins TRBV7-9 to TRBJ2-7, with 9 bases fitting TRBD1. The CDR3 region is CASSVMLPGQGISYEQYF. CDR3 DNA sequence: TGTGCCAGCAGCGTGATGCTTCCGGGACAGGGAATCTCCTACGAGCAGTACTTC. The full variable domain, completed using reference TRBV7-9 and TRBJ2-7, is DTGVSQNPRHKITKRGQNVTFRCDPISEHNRLYWYRQTLGQGPEFLTYFQNEAQLEKSRLLSDRFSAERPKGSFSTLEIQRTEQGDSAMYLCASSVMLPGQGISYEQYFGPGTRLTVT.